This TCR beta chain appears in the sequencing data of a study of T-cell memory formation after mild COVID-19. Study overall: Most TCR clusters belonged to a single donor. Findings and limits, study-wide: Clones contracting across day 15 to 85 had a balanced CD4/CD8 profile; later expanding clones leaned CD4+. Pre-infection memory contained some responding clones, which suggested that cross-reactive memory had joined.

From germline, CDR1 is SGHTA and CDR2 FQGTGA. This CDR3 has 13 amino acids. Trimming pared 3 bases from V and 4 bases from J, leaving 6 bases between. This clonotype was recorded at least ten times. Its specificity is not known. TCRalpha and TCRbeta libraries used 5'RACE with constant-segment primers and UMIs. TCRdb redid the calling of the 5' RACE reads with MiXCR, one entry per CDR3 protein. The data show around 200,000 distinct CDR3 sequences, more than 15% seen once. V is TRBV7-3 and J is TRBJ2-2; no definite D call. This TCR came from an adult woman who had mild COVID-19 (a few samples of this study predate the infection). Cell type and time point are not known. Source material: PBMCs or a T cell subset sorted from them (not recorded which). The CDR3 nucleotides read TGTGCCAGCAGCTTCCAAACCACCGGGGAGCTGTTTTTT. This encodes CASSFQTTGELFF.